This T cell receptor beta chain derives from a study of Ad26.COV2.S vaccination and SARS-CoV-2 variants. Study background: Donor got 5x10^10 or 1x10^11 viral particles of Ad26.COV2.S.

As to treatment: about 20 received Ad26.COV2.S at low or high dose, single or two shots; roughly 5 received placebo; per-sample allocation not given. On day 63 after the first injection, vaccine and placebo recipients gave samples. The method was immunoSEQ multiplex PCR; TCRdb's version includes in-frame clones alone and lacks a portion of them. The sample has around 380,000 clones; 80% to 90% are singletons. The sequence was obtained from a person aged 18-60 years who received the Ad26.COV2.S COVID-19 vaccine or a placebo. The starting material was peripheral blood, obtained in a trial of Ad26.COV2.S vaccine versus placebo.

The CDR3 sequence: CATSRVAQPEQFF. CDR3 DNA sequence: TGTGCCACCAGCAGAGTAGCCCAGCCCGAGCAGTTCTTC. The chain joins TRBV15 to TRBJ2-1; D is uncertain. CDR1 is LNHNV, CDR2 YYDKDF, per germline (reference sequence). The CDR3 extends over 13 amino acids. Deletions cut 1 base from V and 10 bases from J, with 11 bases between.